These 26 T cell receptor beta chains were all obtained from the same sample, sequenced in a study of long-term antiretroviral therapy in people with HIV. immunoSEQ v3.0 was run at survey level. Method: immunoSEQ multiplex PCR; TCRdb's copy keeps in-frame clones and lacks some. The repertoire consists of tens of thousands of clones, with 95% occurring once and the leading ten covering 3.1%. The sequencing used unsorted PBMCs, collected 5.3 years after starting antiretroviral therapy. Every receptor here comes from a man in his fifties with HIV.

The V and J genes are TRBV28 and TRBJ2-7; D might be TRBD1 (6 bases). The CDR3 has 15 amino acids. Germline-derived CDR1 and CDR2 are MDHEN and SYDVKM. V gave up 6 bases and J gave up 0 bases, with 15 bases separating them. The CDR3 bases are TGTGCCAGCAGAAAAACGACAGGTAGCTCCTACGAGCAGTACTTC. This gives the protein CASRKTTGSSYEQYF. The whole variable domain, remainder taken from reference TRBV28 and TRBJ2-7, is DVKVTQSSRYLVKRTGEKVFLECVQDMDHENMFWYRQDPGLGLRLIYFSYDVKMKEKGDIPEGYSVSREKKERFSLILESASTNQTSMYLCASRKTTGSSYEQYFGPGTRLTVT.

The chain couples TRBV6-6 to TRBJ1-1; D uncertain. Germline V gene sequence: CDR1 MNHNY, CDR2 SVGAGI (reference sequence). Trimming removed 6 bases at V and 1 base at J, with 9 bases between. The CDR3 has 13 amino acids. The CDR3 DNA reads TGTGCCAGCAGGATACAGAAGAACACTGAAGCTTTCTTT. Translated, it gives CASRIQKNTEAFF.

This clone is a singleton in its sample. The rearrangement uses TRBV9 and TRBJ1-6, with 7 bases matching TRBD1. V was clipped by 4 bases and J by 2 bases; unmatched bases: 6. The CDR3 is 16 amino acids. Per germline, CDR1 SGDLS and CDR2 YYNGEE. CDR3 sequence: CASSLGTDAYNSPLHF. As DNA, the CDR3 is TGTGCCAGCAGCCTCGGGACAGACGCCTATAATTCACCCCTCCACTTT.

This clone has just one count. This chain joins TRBV4-1 and TRBJ2-5; D gene ambiguous. The DNA end favors TRBJ2-7, so the J call may be wrong. This CDR3 is built from 11 residues. Germline V lookup: CDR1 MGHRA, CDR2 YSYEKL. In DNA form, the CDR3 reads TGCGCCAGCAGCCAAGGATTCGAGCAGTACTTC. Amino acid sequence: CASSQGFEQYF.

The J gene is TRBJ1-6, the V gene TRBV5-1, with TRBD1 matching over 9 bases. Trimming cost V 0 bases and J 9 bases; bases outside gene matches: 4. The CDR3 runs to 15 residues. Germline V gene lookup returns CDR1 SGHRS and CDR2 YFSETQ. In nucleotides, the CDR3 is TGCGCCAGCAGCTTGGGATACAGGGGGCTTTCACCCCTCCACTTT. Encoded protein: CASSLGYRGLSPLHF.

The genes are TRBV7-9 and TRBJ1-1; tentative D call: TRBD1 (6 bases). Germline-derived CDR1 and CDR2 are SEHNR and FQNEAQ (reference sequence). This CDR3 is built from 15 residues. The V end lost 4 bases, the J end lost 1 base, and 13 bases lay between the germline ends. The CDR3 region is CASSSGGGGNTEAFF. The CDR3 DNA follows: TGTGCCAGCAGCTCCGGAGGAGGGGGGAACACTGAAGCTTTCTTT.

The J gene is TRBJ2-7, the V gene TRBV12-5; the D gene could be TRBD1 or TRBD2 (5 bases each). CDR1 and CDR2 from the germline V gene are LGHNT and FRNRAP. V lost 1 base, J lost 5 bases, and 15 bases lay in between. This CDR3 is built from 15 residues. The CDR3 bases are TGTGCTAGTGGTTTGGAAGGGATCCGGGGCCACGAGCAGTACTTC. The encoded protein is CASGLEGIRGHEQYF.

The chain employs TRBV30 and TRBJ2-3; D may be TRBD1 (5 bases). V lost 0 bases and J lost 0, with 16 bases in between. CDR3 length equals 17 residues. The germline CDR1 and CDR2 sequences are GTSNPN and SVGIG (reference sequence). Here the CDR3 DNA reads TGTGCCTGGAGTGTAAAGGTCGCAGGGTCTAGCACAGATACGCAGTATTTT. It specifies CAWSVKVAGSSTDTQYF.

CDR3 in amino acids: CASSVVGRPNTDTQYF. For the CDR3, the DNA is TGTGCCAGCAGCGTAGTTGGGAGGCCTAACACAGATACGCAGTATTTT. The V and J genes are TRBV9 and TRBJ2-3, with D possibly being TRBD2 (6 bases). The CDR3 runs 16 residues. V was clipped by 0 bases and J by 2 bases, with 13 bases between them. Germline CDR1 reads SGDLS; CDR2 reads YYNGEE.

This chain joins TRBV7-6 and TRBJ2-3, with D possibly matching TRBD2 (6 bases). The CDR3 totals 16 residues. Trimming cost V 1 base and J 6 bases, with 17 bases left between them. Germline lookup yields CDR1 SGHVS and CDR2 FNYEAQ. CDR3 in DNA: TGTGCCAGCAGCTTAGGGGGGGTCGGGGCGCGGGATACGCAGTATTTT. Translation gives CASSLGGVGARDTQYF.

The CDR3 region has the DNA TGTGCCAGTAGTATCTCCCCGGGTAGGGGATCGAATGGCTACACCTTC. Its protein is CASSISPGRGSNGYTF. The chain has TRBV19 and TRBJ1-2, with D perhaps matching TRBD1 (5 bases). The germline V and J ends were trimmed by 3 bases and 6 bases, with 20 bases remaining between them. Germline CDR1 reads LNHDA; CDR2 reads SQIVND (reference sequence). This CDR3 has 16 amino acids.

V usage is TRBV6-5 and J usage is TRBJ1-1; D is unclear. The CDR3 has 12 amino acids. The germline V gene encodes CDR1 MNHEY and CDR2 SVGAGI. V gave up 6 bases and J gave up 3 bases, with 8 bases separating them. The CDR3 loop reads CASSKTHTEAFF. CDR3 DNA: TGTGCCAGCAGCAAGACACACACTGAAGCTTTCTTT.

This rearrangement joins TRBV5-1 to TRBJ2-3, with 7 bases that match TRBD2. This CDR3 is 14 amino acids long. V lost 7 bases, J lost 5 bases, and 10 bases stayed unmatched. The V gene's germline CDR1 is SGHRS and CDR2 YFSETQ. This chain's CDR3 is CASLEASGGDTQYF. The CDR3 region has the DNA TGCGCCAGCTTGGAGGCTAGCGGCGGAGATACGCAGTATTTT.

The chain employs TRBV5-1 and TRBJ2-6; 10 nucleotides match TRBD1. Germline V CDR1 and CDR2: SGHRS, YFSETQ. Losses at the gene ends were 3 bases for V and 0 bases for J; bases not matched to a gene: 6. The CDR3 spans 18 residues. DNA for the CDR3: TGCGCCAGCAGCTACCGGACAGGGGGTAGCTCTGGGGCCAACGTCCTGACTTTC. Translation: CASSYRTGGSSGANVLTF.

This sequence joins TRBV4-3 and TRBJ2-7, with a tentative D call TRBD2 (6 bases). Trimming shortened V by 3 bases and J by 3 bases, and 12 bases separated the two germline ends. The germline gives CDR1 LGHNA, CDR2 YSLEER. This CDR3 is built from 14 residues. CDR3 amino acids: CASSHGSGLYEQYF. CDR3 nucleotide sequence: TGCGCCAGCAGCCACGGGTCGGGACTCTACGAGCAGTACTTC.

The V call is TRBV9, the J call TRBJ1-4, with D perhaps TRBD1 (5 bases). The CDR3 extends over 15 amino acids. Germline-derived CDR1 and CDR2 are SGDLS and YYNGEE. V was shortened by 0 bases and J by 8 bases, with 14 bases between the two germline ends. DNA of the CDR3: TGTGCCAGCAGCGTAGCTCTAGGGGTCGGAGAAAAACTGTTTTTT. Encoded protein: CASSVALGVGEKLFF. The whole variable domain, filled in from reference TRBV9 and TRBJ1-4, reads DSGVTQTPKHLITATGQRVTLRCSPRSGDLSVYWYQQSLDQGLQFLIQYYNGEERAKGNILERFSAQQFPDLHSELNLSSLELGDSALYFCASSVALGVGEKLFFGSGTQLSVL.

The chain combines TRBV27 with TRBJ1-1; D is possibly TRBD1 (6 bases). V shed 4 bases and J shed 7 bases, with 16 bases lying between them. Germline V gives CDR1 MNHEY, CDR2 SMNVEV (reference sequence). This CDR3 spans 14 amino acids. CDR3 DNA: TGTGCCAGCAGTTCCCCAATGGGGGGCTTTGAAGCTTTCTTT. Encoded protein: CASSSPMGGFEAFF.

The gene calls are TRBV29-1 and TRBJ2-2; D possibly corresponds to TRBD1 (5 bases). This CDR3 spans 14 amino acids. Trimming shortened V by 3 bases and J by 3 bases, and 11 bases separated the two germline ends. The germline CDR1 and CDR2 sequences are SQVTM and ANQGSEA. CDR3: CSVDRGRDTGELFF. The CDR3 DNA is TGCAGCGTTGATAGGGGAAGGGACACCGGGGAGCTGTTTTTT.

The chain is built from TRBV9 and TRBJ1-1; D is ambiguous. Germline assignment: CDR1 SGDLS and CDR2 YYNGEE. V was cut by 3 bases and J by 4 bases, with 13 bases left in between. CDR3 length equals 14 residues. As DNA, the CDR3 is TGTGCCAGCAGCGCTACACGTCTCATCACTGAAGCTTTCTTT. It encodes CASSATRLITEAFF.

The gene calls are TRBV30 and TRBJ2-3; D is ambiguous. The V end was cut by 3 bases, the J end by 2 bases, with 6 bases between. This CDR3 comprises 12 residues. The V gene's germline CDR1 is GTSNPN and CDR2 SVGIG (reference sequence). This CDR3 reads CAWRSHTDTQYF. CDR3 sequence (DNA): TGTGCCTGGAGAAGTCACACAGATACGCAGTATTTT.

The chain combines TRBV5-4 with TRBJ1-2; TRBD1 aligns across 10 bases. The CDR3 contains 13 residues. After removal of 4 bases from V and 6 bases from J, the junction contained 3 bases not matched to a gene. In germline, CDR1 is SGHNT, CDR2 YYREEE (reference sequence). The DNA for the CDR3 is TGTGCCAGCAGCGTGACAGGGGGCGATGGCTACACCTTC. Translation: CASSVTGGDGYTF.

This chain uses TRBV30 with TRBJ1-6; 7 bases map to TRBD1. Germline CDR1 is GTSNPN and CDR2 is SVGIG (reference sequence). This CDR3 is built from 15 residues. Trimming at V came to 4 bases and at J to 9 bases, leaving 12 bases not matched to a gene. The CDR3 DNA follows: TGTGCCTGGAAGGAGGAGGGGGCGGCGGGTTCACCCCTCCACTTT. The encoded protein is CAWKEEGAAGSPLHF.

The V call is TRBV7-2, the J call TRBJ2-7, with D uncertain. Looked up from germline, CDR1 is SGHTA and CDR2 is FQGNSA. V lost 1 base to trimming and J lost 3 bases, with 4 bases between them. There are 12 residues in the CDR3. Written as DNA, the CDR3 is TGTGCCAGCAGCTTAGTCATCTACGAGCAGTACTTC. It encodes CASSLVIYEQYF.

J is TRBJ2-7 and V is TRBV27, with TRBD1 matching 7 bases. CDR3 length: 17 amino acids. CDR1 MNHEY and CDR2 SMNVEV come from the germline V gene (reference sequence). Trimming took 3 bases from V and 0 from J; bases not matched to a gene: 11. The CDR3 DNA follows: TGTGCCAGCAGTTTCGTTTCGGGAAACAGGGGCTCCTACGAGCAGTACTTC. Protein product: CASSFVSGNRGSYEQYF.

The rearrangement links TRBV6-6 to TRBJ1-1, with 9 positions matching TRBD1. This CDR3 comprises 14 residues. V lost 6 bases, J lost 3 bases, and 5 bases stayed unmatched. CDR1 is MNHNY, CDR2 SVGAGI, per germline (reference sequence). CDR3 sequence (DNA): TGTGCCAGCAGGACCCGGGACAGGGACACTGAAGCTTTCTTT. Translated: CASRTRDRDTEAFF.

The V and J genes are TRBV30 and TRBJ2-7, with D maybe TRBD1 (7 bases). This CDR3 comprises 14 residues. The germline CDR1 and CDR2 sequences are GTSNPN and SVGIG (reference sequence). Trimming left V 3 bases short and J 2 bases short, with 14 bases between. CDR3 sequence reads: CAWRSQGGPYEQYF. The CDR3, as DNA: TGTGCCTGGAGAAGTCAGGGGGGCCCCTACGAGCAGTACTTC.